One sample yielded the 9 T cell receptor beta chains listed below, sequenced in a study of T cells expressing NK-cell markers. From the 5' RACE reads, TCRdb lists one entry per CDR3 protein and no DNA. This sample's table reports about 180,000 distinct CDR3 sequences. Input material: blood T cells: a sorted CD56 or NKG2C T cell subset, CD4+ or CD8+ T cells, or bulk PBMC T cells (not recorded which). These receptors originate from a man aged 18-75 years in good health.

The CDR3 here is CASSGRVEQYF. The V call is TRBV6-6, the J call TRBJ2-7. CDR3 size: 11 residues. Looked up from germline, CDR1 is MNHNY and CDR2 is SVGAGI (reference sequence).

The gene calls are TRBV29-1 and TRBJ2-7; TCRdb names TRBD1, which stays unverified in the absence of DNA. CDR3 length: 12 residues. Per germline, CDR1 SQVTM and CDR2 ANQGSEA. The CDR3 sequence is CSGVGASYEQYF.

The V gene is TRBV2, the J gene TRBJ2-7; lacking DNA, the TRBD1 call made by TCRdb goes unchecked. The CDR3 contains 12 residues. CDR1 is SNHLY, CDR2 FYNNEI, per germline. CDR3 protein: CASSAGPYEQYF.

The V and J genes are TRBV12-3 or TRBV12-4 and TRBJ2-1; TCRdb indicates TRBD1, and absent DNA this call remains unverified. The CDR3 covers 16 residues. This chain's CDR3 is CASSRGDREMGDEQFF.

This chain's CDR3 is CASVQGMNTEAFF. The V and J genes are TRBV12-3 or TRBV12-4 and TRBJ1-1; TCRdb designates TRBD1, a call that cannot be tested without DNA. The CDR3 sequence is 13 residues long.

The genes are TRBV24-1 and TRBJ2-3; TCRdb's D gene call, TRBD2, goes unchecked for lack of DNA. This CDR3 has 17 amino acids. CDR1 and CDR2 (germline): KGHDR, SFDVKD. CDR3: CATSDSGLAEFTDTQYF.

V and J are TRBV10-3 and TRBJ2-1. The CDR3 runs 13 residues. From germline, CDR1 is ENHRY and CDR2 SYGVKD. The chain's CDR3 is CAISERASNEQFF.

The CDR3 loop is CASSPLGTGNTGELFF. The chain carries TRBV9 and TRBJ2-2; TCRdb picks TRBD1, but there is no DNA to check that call. CDR3 length: 16 amino acids. CDR1 is SGDLS, CDR2 YYNGEE, per germline.

This chain uses TRBV18 with TRBJ1-6; TCRdb indicates TRBD1, and absent DNA this call remains unverified. The length of the CDR3 is 13 residues. Germline V gene lookup returns CDR1 KGHSH and CDR2 LQKENI. The CDR3 spells CASSPSGNSPLHF.